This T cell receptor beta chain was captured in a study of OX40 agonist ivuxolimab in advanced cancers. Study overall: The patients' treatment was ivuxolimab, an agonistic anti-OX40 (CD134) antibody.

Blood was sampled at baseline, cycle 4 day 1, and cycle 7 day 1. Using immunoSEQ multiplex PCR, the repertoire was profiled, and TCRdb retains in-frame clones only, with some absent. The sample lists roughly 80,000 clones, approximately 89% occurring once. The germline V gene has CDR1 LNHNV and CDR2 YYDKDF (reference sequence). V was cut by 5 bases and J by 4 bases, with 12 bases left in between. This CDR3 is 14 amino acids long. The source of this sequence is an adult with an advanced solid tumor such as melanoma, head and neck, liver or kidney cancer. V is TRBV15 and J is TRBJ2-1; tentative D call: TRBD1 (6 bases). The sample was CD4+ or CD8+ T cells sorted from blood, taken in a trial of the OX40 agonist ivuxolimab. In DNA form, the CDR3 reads TGTGCCACCAGCGGAACGGACAGTTACAATGAGCAGTTCTTC. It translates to CATSGTDSYNEQFF. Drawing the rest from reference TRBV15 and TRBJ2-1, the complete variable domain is DAMVIQNPRYQVTQFGKPVTLSCSQTLNHNVMYWYQQKSSQAPKLLFHYYDKDFNNEADTPDNFQSRRPNTSFCFLDIRSPGLGDTAMYLCATSGTDSYNEQFFGPGTRLTVL.